Each of the 20 T cell receptor beta chains below was sequenced from the same sample in a study of cytomegalovirus exposure and HLA in healthy donors. The PCR had 60 Vbeta and 13 Jbeta primers. Only in-frame clones appear in the TCRdb table, and some are missing; sequencing was by immunoSEQ multiplex PCR. The repertoire consists of 100,000 or so clones, with 76% occurring once and the leading ten covering around 8.4%. The sample comprised PBMCs. The receptors originated from a middle-aged man in good health and CMV-seropositive.

J is TRBJ1-4 and V is TRBV7-9; 11 positions agree with TRBD1. This CDR3 region has 17 residues. J lost 8 bases, V lost 8 bases, and 16 bases had no gene match. Germline V lookup: CDR1 SEHNR, CDR2 FQNEAQ (reference sequence). CDR3 amino acids: CASGEVDRGLRGEKLFF. The CDR3, as DNA: TGTGCCAGCGGAGAGGTGGACAGGGGGCTCCGGGGAGAAAAACTGTTTTTT.

The gene calls are TRBV7-2 and TRBJ1-1; tentatively, D is TRBD1 (5 bases). The germline gives CDR1 SGHTA, CDR2 FQGNSA. The CDR3 extends over 15 amino acids. The germline V and J ends were trimmed by 2 bases and 4 bases, with 14 bases remaining between them. The CDR3 sequence: CASSLQSRQGTEAFF. CDR3 sequence (DNA): TGTGCCAGCAGCTTACAGTCCCGGCAGGGCACTGAAGCTTTCTTT.

The chain is built from TRBV9 and TRBJ2-7; 9 bases match TRBD1. Trimming at V came to 4 bases and at J to 6 bases, leaving 11 bases not matched to a gene. This CDR3 has 15 residues. Germline-derived CDR1 and CDR2 are SGDLS and YYNGEE. As DNA, the CDR3 is TGTGCCAGCAGCCGCGACCCGGGACAGGGTTTCGAGCAGTACTTC. Translated: CASSRDPGQGFEQYF.

The chain has TRBV4-3 and TRBJ1-4; TRBD1 might be the D (6 bases). Trimming left V 0 bases short and J 3 bases short, with 11 bases between. CDR3 length: 16 residues. Germline-derived CDR1 and CDR2 are LGHNA and YSLEER. The CDR3 nucleotides are TGCGCCAGCAGCCAAGATAGGACAGTCTCTAATGAAAAACTGTTTTTT. Translated, it gives CASSQDRTVSNEKLFF.

This clone turned up a few times. The chain links TRBV21-1 to TRBJ2-4; whether TRBD1, the table's D call, matches the DNA was not checked. TRBV21-1 is a recognized pseudogene. This CDR3 is 20 amino acids long. The CDR3, as DNA: TGTGCCAGGCAGCTCTTAGGGCAGGGGATTCAAATCCTAGCCAAAAACATTCAGTACTTC. It encodes CARQLLGQGIQILAKNIQYF.

The chain employs TRBV6-1 and TRBJ2-4, with 9 bases lining up with TRBD1. After removal of 7 bases from V and 6 bases from J, the junction contained 10 bases not matched to a gene. The CDR3 loop spans 15 amino acids. Germline loops: CDR1 MNHNS, CDR2 SASEGT. CDR3 in amino acids: CASTLIQGAGNIQYF. The CDR3 DNA is TGTGCCAGCACTTTGATACAGGGGGCTGGAAACATTCAGTACTTC.

This clone appeared a few times. One end of the junction does not line up with germline, which may come from a read error. The chain joins TRBV5-6 to TRBJ2-4, with TRBD1 identical over 8 bases. The length of the CDR3 is 15 residues. CDR1 is SGHDT and CDR2 is YYEEEE in the germline V gene. The chain's CDR3 is CASSLRQGYGNSQYF. CDR3 nucleotide sequence: TGTGCCAGCAGCTTGAGACAGGGGTATGGAAACAGTCAGTACTTC.

The chain recombines TRBV10-3 with TRBJ2-5, with 15 bases fitting TRBD2. In germline, CDR1 is ENHRY, CDR2 SYGVKD. The ends lost 8 bases at V and 5 bases at J; junction bases unmatched: 3. The CDR3 has 14 residues. The CDR3 is CAIGGTSGGETQYF. CDR3 in DNA: TGTGCCATCGGTGGGACTAGCGGGGGGGAGACCCAGTACTTC.

The rearrangement joins TRBV7-2 to TRBJ1-3, with D hard to call. The CDR3 is made up of 13 amino acids. Trimming shortened V by 1 base and J by 4 bases, and 5 bases separated the two germline ends. Germline V gene sequence: CDR1 SGHTA, CDR2 FQGNSA. The CDR3 loop reads CASSLGHGNTIYF. CDR3 DNA sequence: TGTGCCAGCAGCTTAGGACACGGAAACACCATATATTTT. The whole variable domain, filled in from reference TRBV7-2 and TRBJ1-3, reads GAGVSQSPSNKVTEKGKDVELRCDPISGHTALYWYRQSLGQGLEFLIYFQGNSAPDKSGLPSDRFSAERTGGSVSTLTIQRTQQEDSAVYLCASSLGHGNTIYFGEGSWLTVV.

V usage is TRBV7-2 and J usage is TRBJ2-1; 12 nucleotides match TRBD2. CDR1 and CDR2 from the germline V gene are SGHTA and FQGNSA. With V trimmed by 4 bases and J by 2 bases, 6 bases remained unmatched. This CDR3 spans 17 amino acids. The CDR3: CASSYLLAGGTYNEQFF. Here the CDR3 DNA reads TGTGCCAGCAGCTACCTCCTAGCGGGGGGGACCTACAATGAGCAGTTCTTC.

This clone was picked up a small number of times. The junction differs from germline at one of its ends, possibly a read error. The sample carries other DNA sequences with the same CDR3. The CDR3 DNA reads TGTGCCAGCAGTTTTGTGGGGGCGGCTGGGGCCAACGGCCTGACTTTC. Its protein product is CASSFVGAAGANGLTF. J is TRBJ2-6 and V is TRBV28; possibly TRBD1 for D (6 bases). Per germline, CDR1 MDHEN and CDR2 SYDVKM. There are 16 residues in the CDR3.

This clone was counted once. The chain is built from TRBV9 and TRBJ2-7; tentatively, D is TRBD1 (5 bases). This CDR3 has 15 amino acids. V lost 3 bases and J 0 bases, leaving 13 bases between the germline ends. The germline V gene encodes CDR1 SGDLS and CDR2 YYNGEE. CDR3 region: CASSALGHPSYEQYF. DNA of the CDR3: TGTGCCAGCAGCGCCCTCGGACACCCCTCCTACGAGCAGTACTTC.

The V and J genes are TRBV19 and TRBJ1-2, with a tentative D call TRBD1 (5 bases). The CDR3 sequence is 13 residues long. The V gene's germline CDR1 is LNHDA and CDR2 SQIVND (reference sequence). The germline V and J ends were trimmed by 6 bases and 4 bases, with 12 bases remaining between them. In DNA form, the CDR3 reads TGTGCCAGTAGAACGGACATGAGCTATGGCTACACCTTC. Protein product: CASRTDMSYGYTF. Variable domain in full (rest from reference TRBV19 and TRBJ1-2): DGGITQSPKYLFRKEGQNVTLSCEQNLNHDAMYWYRQDPGQGLRLIYYSQIVNDFQKGDIAEGYSVSREKKESFPLTVTSAQKNPTAFYLCASRTDMSYGYTFGSGTRLTVV.

This clone was counted between two and nine times. This chain connects TRBV14 to TRBJ1-1; D is possibly TRBD1 (5 bases). Germline CDR1 is SGHDN and CDR2 is FVKESK. The CDR3 sequence is 13 residues long. The V and J ends lost 2 bases and 1 base respectively, with 5 bases between them. The DNA of the CDR3 is TGTGCCAGCAGCCAACAGGGGAACACTGAAGCTTTCTTT. It codes for CASSQQGNTEAFF.

CDR3 loop: CASRRGQGAGTQYF. CDR3 nucleotide sequence: TGTGCCAGCAGGCGCGGACAGGGGGCCGGGACCCAGTACTTC. The chain links TRBV6-5 to TRBJ2-5, with 11 bases fitting TRBD1. The V gene's germline CDR1 is MNHEY and CDR2 SVGAGI. The length of the CDR3 is 14 residues. V gave up 6 bases and J gave up 7 bases; unmatched junction bases: 7.

Comment on this clone: The sample holds other DNA sequences that translate to the same CDR3. The chain links TRBV11-2 to TRBJ2-5, with 10 bases identical to TRBD2. Trimming cost V 5 bases and J 2 bases; bases outside gene matches: 5. CDR1 and CDR2 (germline): SGHAT, FQNNGV. The CDR3 sequence is 15 residues long. As DNA, the CDR3 is TGTGCCAGCAGCAACCTAGCGGGAGTTCAAGAGACCCAGTACTTC. Protein product: CASSNLAGVQETQYF.

V and J are TRBV30 and TRBJ2-7, with D possibly being TRBD2 (5 bases). Trimming pared 4 bases from V and 5 bases from J, leaving 12 bases between. The CDR3 has 12 amino acids. CDR1 and CDR2 from the germline V gene are GTSNPN and SVGIG (reference sequence). The CDR3 DNA sequence: TGTGCCTGGATTCTCGACGGGAACGAGCAGTACTTC. This translates into CAWILDGNEQYF.

This chain links TRBV4-2 with TRBJ1-1; the match to TRBD1 covers 8 bases. Germline V gives CDR1 LGHNA, CDR2 YNFKEQ. The CDR3 spans 15 residues. V lost 2 bases to trimming and J lost 3 bases; unmatched junction nucleotides: 5. CDR3 loop: CASSQRTGGDTEAFF. In DNA form, the CDR3 reads TGTGCCAGCAGCCAAAGAACAGGGGGGGACACTGAAGCTTTCTTT.

In this sample, this clone turned up once. This sequence joins TRBV4-1 and TRBJ1-4; possible D gene TRBD1, 6 bases. Per the germline V gene, CDR1 is MGHRA and CDR2 is YSYEKL. There are 15 residues in the CDR3. Trimming took off 2 bases at V and 4 bases at J, with 11 bases between the two ends. The CDR3, as DNA: TGCGCCAGCAGCCAACAAGACAGGATTAATGAAAAACTGTTTTTT. This codes for CASSQQDRINEKLFF.

This clone turned up a few times. The genes are TRBV10-3 and TRBJ1-1; 8 positions agree with TRBD1. CDR3 length: 13 amino acids. Trimming took 10 bases from V and 4 from J; bases not matched to a gene: 8. Germline CDR1 is ENHRY and CDR2 is SYGVKD. The CDR3 DNA reads TGTGCCAGCGGCTGGCAGGGGGCCACTGAAGCTTTCTTT. Translation: CASGWQGATEAFF.